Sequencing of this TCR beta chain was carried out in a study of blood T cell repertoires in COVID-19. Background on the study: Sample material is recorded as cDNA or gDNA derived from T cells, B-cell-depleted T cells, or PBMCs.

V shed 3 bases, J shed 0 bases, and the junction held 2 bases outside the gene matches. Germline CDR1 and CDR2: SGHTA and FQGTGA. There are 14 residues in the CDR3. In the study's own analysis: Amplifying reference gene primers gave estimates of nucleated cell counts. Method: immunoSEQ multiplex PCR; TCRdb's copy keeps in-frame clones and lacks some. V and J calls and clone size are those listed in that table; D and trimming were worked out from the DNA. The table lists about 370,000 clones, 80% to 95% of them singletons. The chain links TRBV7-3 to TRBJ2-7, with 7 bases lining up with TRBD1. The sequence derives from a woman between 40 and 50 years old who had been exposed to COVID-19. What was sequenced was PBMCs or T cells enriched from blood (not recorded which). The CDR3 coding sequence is TGTGCCAGCAGCTTCGGGACAGCCTCCTACGAGCAGTACTTC. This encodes CASSFGTASYEQYF.